The 12 T cell receptor beta chains listed next were all sequenced from one sample in a study of blood T cells in healthy people across ages. The use of a sample-barcoded 5' primer and a J-beta primer mix characterized a second PCR of roughly 6 to 11 cycles. TCRdb re-analysed the 5' RACE reads in MiXCR, keeping a single row per CDR3 protein. The sample lists 650,000 to 800,000 distinct CDR3 sequences; under 45% were seen once. Sequencing was performed on blood. The receptors originated from a man aged 60 to 69 in good health.

This clonotype was counted only a few times. This chain joins TRBV4-3 and TRBJ2-7; D is uncertain. Looked up from germline, CDR1 is LGHNA and CDR2 is YSLEER. There are 14 residues in the CDR3. V shed 0 bases and J shed 2 bases, with 8 bases lying between them. The CDR3 loop reads CASSQDPNTYEQYF. The CDR3 nucleotides are TGCGCCAGCAGCCAAGATCCTAACACCTACGAGCAGTACTTC.

This clonotype was seen a few times. J is TRBJ2-1 and V is TRBV7-9; 9 bases are a match to TRBD1. The V gene end was trimmed by 6 bases and the J gene end by 3 bases; junction bases not matched to a gene: 3. The length of the CDR3 is 14 residues. Germline V gene data show CDR1 as SEHNR and CDR2 as FQNEAQ (reference sequence). The CDR3 spells CASRSTGGYNEQFF. Written as DNA, the CDR3 is TGTGCCAGCAGATCGACAGGGGGCTACAATGAGCAGTTCTTC.

This clonotype has more than one count but fewer than ten. V and J are TRBV6-1 and TRBJ1-2; 8 bases map to TRBD1. V lost 1 base, J lost 6 bases, and 4 bases stayed unmatched. The CDR3 consists of 14 residues. Germline assignment: CDR1 MNHNS and CDR2 SASEGT. This chain's CDR3 is CASSEVAGGHGYTF. CDR3 nucleotide sequence: TGTGCCAGCAGTGAAGTTGCAGGGGGCCATGGCTACACCTTC.

This chain uses TRBV20-1 with TRBJ2-1; D gene ambiguous. The CDR3 contains 11 residues. Per germline, CDR1 DFQATT and CDR2 SNEGSKA (reference sequence). The V gene lost 2 bases and the J gene lost 4 bases, with 3 bases spanning the gap. CDR3 nucleotide sequence: TGCAGTGCTAGATATTACAATGAGCAGTTCTTC. It is translated as CSARYYNEQFF.

This chain connects TRBV12-3 or TRBV12-4 to TRBJ2-3; 7 nucleotides match TRBD2. The CDR3 runs to 14 residues. Trimming at V came to 6 bases and at J to 1 base, leaving 4 bases not matched to a gene. The CDR3 is CASSRTRGTDTQYF. The CDR3 region has the DNA TGTGCCAGCAGCCGGACTAGGGGCACAGATACGCAGTATTTT.

A remark on this clonotype: One end of the junction does not line up with germline, which may come from a read error. The V call is TRBV7-6, the J call TRBJ2-5, with D uncertain. The CDR3 is 14 residues long. Germline loops: CDR1 SGHVS, CDR2 FNYEAQ. CDR3 amino acids: CASSLGAPQETLYF. CDR3 DNA sequence: TGTGCCAGCAGCTTAGGGGCTCCCCAAGAGACCCTGTACTTC.

A few counts support this clonotype. V is TRBV6-5 and J is TRBJ2-7, with TRBD1 as a possible D gene (8 bases). Germline V gene lookup returns CDR1 MNHEY and CDR2 SVGAGI. The CDR3 has 18 residues. Trimming shortened V by 2 bases and J by 1 base, and 21 bases separated the two germline ends. Here the CDR3 DNA reads TGTGCCAGCAGTTACACCCGTTTGGACAGGGAGGGTTCCTACGAGCAGTACTTC. As protein: CASSYTRLDREGSYEQYF.

The chain links TRBV20-1 to TRBJ2-7; D gene unclear. The J call is doubtful: the DNA matches TRBJ2-4 better. CDR1 is DFQATT and CDR2 is SNEGSKA in the germline V gene (reference sequence). The CDR3 is 11 amino acids. In DNA, the CDR3 is TGCAGTGTCAAGGAAAAAAACATTCAGTACTTC. Its translation is CSVKEKNIQYF.

This clonotype came up a few times. The chain has TRBV7-2 and TRBJ2-1; the match to TRBD2 covers 12 bases. V lost 3 bases and J lost 2; bases outside the gene matches: 5. The germline V gene encodes CDR1 SGHTA and CDR2 FQGNSA. The CDR3 loop spans 17 amino acids. CDR3 in amino acids: CASSLTSGGEAYNEQFF. The DNA for the CDR3 is TGTGCCAGCAGCTTGACTAGCGGGGGCGAAGCCTACAATGAGCAGTTCTTC.

The CDR3 region has the DNA TGTGCCAGCAGTTTTTATGGGGTGAACACTGAAGCTTTCTTT. This sequence encodes CASSFYGVNTEAFF. This rearrangement joins TRBV12-3 or TRBV12-4 to TRBJ1-1; D unresolved. Trimming cost V 3 bases and J 0 bases, with 8 bases left between them. CDR3 length: 14 amino acids.

This clonotype was observed a handful of times. V gene TRBV6-6 combines with J gene TRBJ2-7; D gene uncertain. CDR1 MNHNY and CDR2 SVGAGI come from the germline V gene (reference sequence). The V end was cut by 10 bases, the J end by 2 bases, with 9 bases between. The CDR3 has 11 amino acids. CDR3 nucleotide sequence: TGTGCCACCTACGGAACCTACGAGCAGTACTTC. Protein: CATYGTYEQYF.

This clonotype was picked up a small number of times. This chain uses TRBV9 with TRBJ1-2, with 11 bases fitting TRBD1. With V trimmed by 3 bases and J by 2 bases, 6 bases remained unmatched. Germline-derived CDR1 and CDR2 are SGDLS and YYNGEE. The CDR3 is 16 amino acids. In DNA form, the CDR3 reads TGTGCCAGCAGCGCAGGACAGGGGGCTAACAACTATGGCTACACCTTC. Translating gives CASSAGQGANNYGYTF. The full variable domain, its missing parts supplied by reference TRBV9 and TRBJ1-2, is DSGVTQTPKHLITATGQRVTLRCSPRSGDLSVYWYQQSLDQGLQFLIQYYNGEERAKGNILERFSAQQFPDLHSELNLSSLELGDSALYFCASSAGQGANNYGYTFGSGTRLTVV.